Here is one TCR beta chain with its context. This clonotype was detected a few times. The antigen this receptor binds is unknown. It has no much larger one-base neighbor in the sample; base qualities were not kept. The data stem from a study of blood T cells in healthy people across ages (dated by TCRdb to the mid-2010s). Study-level background: In model experiments, roughly one uniquely barcoded TCR beta cDNA molecule per two T cells was captured by template switching. To avoid experimental bias, donors of different ages were spread randomly across the sequencing lanes. The donors were split into four age groups: young (average 16 years), middle-aged (39), aged (about 62) and long-lived (roughly 77). To track age-related changes in TCR beta repertoire diversity, the study relied on deep sequencing normalized with unique cDNA molecular identifiers. Using the same blood draw, the study looked at two additional independent replicas of 1 million unique cDNA reads for two donors, one aged 18 to 30 and the other aged 80 or older.

Ends trimmed: V by 5 bases, J by 3 bases; bases unmatched to a gene: 13. The CDR3 sequence holds 18 residues, the cysteine and phenylalanine included. Only the CDR3 DNA is retained, 54 bases long and in frame from the first base. CDR1 and CDR2 are drawn from the germline V gene: SGHTA, FQGNSA. Results the study describes overall, beyond this receptor: Because the CMV infection status of the donors was unknown, age-related changes in expanded clonotypes may potentially have been confounded. Compared with the aged group, the long-lived group had more naive CD4+ T cells, fewer expanded clones and increased TCR diversity, suggesting age selection. Estimates of total diversity from one million sequenced T cells were regarded as lower bounds and underestimates. Because profiling used bulk unsorted PBMCs, naive and antigen-experienced compartments could not be compared conclusively. Observed TCR beta diversity correlated strongly with the percentage of naive T cells measured by flow cytometry. As age increased, observed TCR beta diversity per million T cells dropped in a roughly linear way, and a significant reduction was already evident by age 40.

The donors were roughly 40 Caucasian individuals from Russia, aged roughly 6 to 100 years, who were systemically healthy. About 10 milliliters of peripheral blood were collected from each donor into EDTA-treated Vacutainer tubes. Ficoll-Paque density-gradient centrifugation was used to isolate PBMCs, with at least 7 million per sample. Total RNA was extracted from PBMCs with Trizol reagent, with at least 5 micrograms obtained per sample. For every donor, flow cytometry on a PBMC aliquot measured the percentage of naive CD45RAhigh/CD27high T cells. The method behind the library was 5' RACE. Sequencing was carried out with an Illumina HiSeq 2500. A second PCR of about 6 to 12 cycles was performed with a sample-barcoded 5' primer and a J-beta primer mix. A unique molecular identifier was introduced onto each TCR beta cDNA molecule by a template-switch 5' adaptor carrying 12 random nucleotides. Each sample yielded at least 2.5 million CDR3-containing paired-end reads. First-strand cDNA was synthesized from all RNA with the Mint cDNA synthesis kit, primed by a TRBC-specific oligonucleotide. All cDNA was treated with uracil-DNA glycosylase and then went through a first 18-cycle PCR with the universal primers M1SS and BC2_uni_R. As for how the authors treated the data: For normalization, 1 million high-quality reads were randomly selected from each sample, with every read carrying a distinct molecular identifier. Instead of being binned into consensus sequences, reads that shared molecular identifiers were thrown out. CDR3 identification, clonotype clustering and error correction used MiTCR with a Q25 quality threshold and the strictest error-elimination algorithm. A nonparametric unseen species model with Euler transformation was used to estimate lower-bound total TCR beta diversity. Using fastp trimming at Q25 and MiXCR clonotype assembly, TCRdb reanalyzed the public sequencing data and kept in-frame beta chains. Each record represents a unique CDR3 protein, reported with the most common genes and DNA among its rows. The authors' filters were not applied to this entry. Across this sample there are hundreds of thousands of distinct CDR3 sequences, with 45% to 70% seen only once. About a quarter of the sample is held by the ten biggest clonotypes.

Specimen: blood. The rearrangement combines TRBV7-2 with TRBJ2-3; the junction holds 11 bases that match TRBD2. This receptor was identified in a man aged 40-50 years in good health. The CDR3 loop reads CASSRGPIAGGLTDTQYF. The sequenced DNA: TGTGCCAGCAGCCGGGGCCCAATAGCGGGAGGGTTAACAGATACGCAGTATTTT.